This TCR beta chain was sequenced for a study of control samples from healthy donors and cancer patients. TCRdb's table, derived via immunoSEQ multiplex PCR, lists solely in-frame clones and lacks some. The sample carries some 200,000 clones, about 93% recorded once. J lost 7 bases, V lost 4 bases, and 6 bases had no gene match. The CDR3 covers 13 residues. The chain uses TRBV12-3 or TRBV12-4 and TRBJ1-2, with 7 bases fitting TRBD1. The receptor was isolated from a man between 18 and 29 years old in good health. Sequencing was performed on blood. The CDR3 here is CASSSGGGTGYTF. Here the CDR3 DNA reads TGTGCCAGCAGTTCAGGGGGGGGCACTGGCTACACCTTC.